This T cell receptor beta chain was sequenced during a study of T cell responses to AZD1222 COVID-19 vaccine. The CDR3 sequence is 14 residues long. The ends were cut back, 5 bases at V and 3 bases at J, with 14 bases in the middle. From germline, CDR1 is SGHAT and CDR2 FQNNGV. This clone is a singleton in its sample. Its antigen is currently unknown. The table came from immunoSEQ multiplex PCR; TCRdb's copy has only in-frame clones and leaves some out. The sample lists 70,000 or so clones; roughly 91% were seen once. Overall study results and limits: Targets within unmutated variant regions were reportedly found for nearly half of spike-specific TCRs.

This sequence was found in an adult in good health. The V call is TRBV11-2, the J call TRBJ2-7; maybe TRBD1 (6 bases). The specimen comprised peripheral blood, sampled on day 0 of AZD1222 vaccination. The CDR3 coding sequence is TGTGCCAGCAGCCGATGGACAGCCAACTACGAGCAGTACTTC. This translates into CASSRWTANYEQYF.